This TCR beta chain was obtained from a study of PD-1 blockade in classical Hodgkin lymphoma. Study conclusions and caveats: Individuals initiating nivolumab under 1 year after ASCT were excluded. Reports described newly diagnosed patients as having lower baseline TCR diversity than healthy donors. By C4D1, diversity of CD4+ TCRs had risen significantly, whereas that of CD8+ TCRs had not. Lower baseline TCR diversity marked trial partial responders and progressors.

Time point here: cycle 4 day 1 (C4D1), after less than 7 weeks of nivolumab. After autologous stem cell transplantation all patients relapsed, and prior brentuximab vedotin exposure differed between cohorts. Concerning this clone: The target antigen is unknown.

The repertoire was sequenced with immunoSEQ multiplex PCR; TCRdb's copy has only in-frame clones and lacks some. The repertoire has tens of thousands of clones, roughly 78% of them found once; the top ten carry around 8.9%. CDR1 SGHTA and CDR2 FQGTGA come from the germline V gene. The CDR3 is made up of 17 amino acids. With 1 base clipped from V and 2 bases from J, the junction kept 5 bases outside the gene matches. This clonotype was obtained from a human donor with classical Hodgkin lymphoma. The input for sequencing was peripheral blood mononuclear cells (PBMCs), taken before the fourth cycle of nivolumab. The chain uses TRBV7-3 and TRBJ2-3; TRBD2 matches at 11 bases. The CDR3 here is CASSLKPSGGLTDTQYF. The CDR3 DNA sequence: TGTGCCAGCAGCTTAAAGCCTAGCGGGGGGCTCACAGATACGCAGTATTTT.